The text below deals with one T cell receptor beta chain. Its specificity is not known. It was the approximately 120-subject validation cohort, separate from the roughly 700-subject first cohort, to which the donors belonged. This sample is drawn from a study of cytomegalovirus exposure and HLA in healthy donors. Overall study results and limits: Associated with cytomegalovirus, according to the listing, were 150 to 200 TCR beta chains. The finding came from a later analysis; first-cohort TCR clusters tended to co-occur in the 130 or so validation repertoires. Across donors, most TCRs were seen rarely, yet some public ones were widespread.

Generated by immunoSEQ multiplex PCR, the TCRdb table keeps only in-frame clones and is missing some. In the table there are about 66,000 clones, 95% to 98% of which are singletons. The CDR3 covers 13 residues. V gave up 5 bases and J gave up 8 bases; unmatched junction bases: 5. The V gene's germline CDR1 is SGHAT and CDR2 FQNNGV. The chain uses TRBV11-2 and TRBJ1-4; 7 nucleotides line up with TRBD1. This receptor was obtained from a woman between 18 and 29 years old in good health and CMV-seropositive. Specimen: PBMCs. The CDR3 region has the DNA TGTGCCAGCAGCACCCAGGGGGACGAAAAACTGTTTTTT. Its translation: CASSTQGDEKLFF.